This entry features one TCR beta chain sequence. A much larger clone sits a single nucleotide away, making a read error possible. The authors sequenced patients whose flow cytometry had shown CD8+CD57+ cell expansion. The template for TCR beta VDJ and CDR3 sequence profiling was genomic DNA. Using its own MiXCR run on the reads, TCRdb lists one record per CDR3 protein. Among about 170,000 distinct CDR3 sequences listed, roughly 43% were seen once. The sample comes from a study of CD8+CD57+ T cells in acquired aplastic anemia. Study-level background: Average DNA yield from sorted CD4+ and CD8+ cells was about 2.9 ug.

Per the germline V gene, CDR1 is LGHNA and CDR2 is YNFKEQ. CDR3 length: 16 amino acids. The gene calls are TRBV4-2 and TRBJ1-3; 9 nucleotides agree with TRBD1. Sequenced input: sorted CD4+, CD8+, or CD8+CD57+ T cells (not recorded which) from PBMCs. The receptor's source is a human donor with aplastic anemia. As DNA, the CDR3 is TGTGCCAGCAGCCCCGGGACAGGGAGCTCTGAAAACACCATATATTTT. This codes for CASSPGTGSSENTIYF.